This T cell receptor (beta chain) was sequenced in a study of cytomegalovirus exposure and HLA in healthy donors. The primer mix had 60 Vbeta and 13 Jbeta primers. Original data processing: Later, 65 million to 90 million unique TCR beta chains were counted in an analysis, and about 10 million of them were shared. Using immunoSEQ multiplex PCR, the repertoire was profiled, and TCRdb retains in-frame clones only, with some absent. Clone size and V and J calls were adopted from that table, with D and trimming inferred from the DNA. Of about 100,000 clones listed, approximately 85% are singletons. About this clone: The antigen remains unidentified.

The CDR3 is 17 amino acids. V was cut by 7 bases and J by 4 bases, with 23 bases left in between. Germline loops: CDR1 MDHEN, CDR2 SYDVKM. Overall study findings and caveats: Rare sequences made up most TCRs, while some public TCRs were found in many donors.

This TCR was sampled from a man aged 25 to 40 in good health and CMV-seronegative. This chain uses TRBV28 with TRBJ1-5, with a possible D match to TRBD1 (6 bases). Material for sequencing was PBMCs. The CDR3 bases are TGTGCCAGCACCTTCCGGGGCTACAGGGAACCTAATCAGCCCCAGCATTTT. Encoded protein: CASTFRGYREPNQPQHF.